This entry lists 15 T cell receptor beta chains sequenced from one sample in a study of PD-1 and CTLA-4 blockade in melanoma. The repertoire was sequenced with immunoSEQ multiplex PCR; TCRdb's copy has only in-frame clones and lacks some. Of 16,000 or so clones listed, around 72% were seen once; the top ten hold about 15%. Material: CD8+ T cells from peripheral blood, obtained before anti-PD-1 treatment. These receptors came from a human donor with melanoma.

This chain links TRBV2 with TRBJ1-1; no clear D gene. Germline-derived CDR1 and CDR2 are SNHLY and FYNNEI. Trimming stripped 5 bases from V and 3 bases from J, with 13 bases between. The length of the CDR3 is 14 residues. The chain's CDR3 is CASSHGNLDTEAFF. CDR3 in DNA: TGTGCCAGCAGTCATGGGAACCTGGACACTGAAGCTTTCTTT.

The gene calls are TRBV30 and TRBJ1-2; D not resolved. The CDR3 is 14 residues long. The V end was cut by 0 bases, the J end by 1 base, with 9 bases between. CDR1 and CDR2 (germline): GTSNPN, SVGIG (reference sequence). The CDR3 DNA reads as TGTGCCTGGAGTGTTGCCCAAATTAACTATGGCTACACCTTC. Protein: CAWSVAQINYGYTF. Supplemented by reference TRBV30 and TRBJ1-2, the full variable domain reads SQTIHQWPATLVQPVGSPLSLECTVEGTSNPNLYWYRQAAGRGLQLLFYSVGIGQISSEVPQNLSASRPQDRQFILSSKKLLLSDSGFYLCAWSVAQINYGYTFGSGTRLTVV.

The chain uses TRBV29-1 and TRBJ2-2, with TRBD1 matching over 8 bases. CDR3 length equals 15 residues. CDR1 and CDR2 (germline): SQVTM, ANQGSEA. Trimming took 2 bases from V and 1 from J; bases not matched to a gene: 3. The CDR3 DNA follows: TGCAGCGTTGAAAGGACAGGGAAGAACACCGGGGAGCTGTTTTTT. Its translation: CSVERTGKNTGELFF.

The gene calls are TRBV2 and TRBJ2-3, with D unresolved. The CDR3 extends over 12 amino acids. V was pared by 7 bases and J by 4 bases, with 9 bases between. Germline lookup yields CDR1 SNHLY and CDR2 FYNNEI. CDR3 bases: TGTGCCAGCATCGAGCCCGCAGATACGCAGTATTTT. Translated, it gives CASIEPADTQYF.

This clone turned up a few times. The genes are TRBV6-5 and TRBJ1-1; the D is unclear. Germline loops: CDR1 MNHEY, CDR2 SVGAGI. With 2 bases removed from V and 1 base from J, the gap between germline ends came to 8 bases. CDR3 size: 14 residues. The CDR3 region is CASSYNGPNTEAFF. CDR3 nucleotide sequence: TGTGCCAGCAGTTACAACGGCCCGAACACTGAAGCTTTCTTT.

The rearrangement uses TRBV2 and TRBJ2-2; 8 bases align to TRBD2. The junction had 1 base not matched to a gene; V was cut back by 3 bases and J by 4 bases. Germline CDR1 reads SNHLY; CDR2 reads FYNNEI. CDR3 size: 14 residues. Here the CDR3 reads CASSEAGGTGELFF. CDR3 DNA sequence: TGTGCCAGCAGTGAGGCGGGAGGCACCGGGGAGCTGTTTTTT.

This sequence joins TRBV7-2 and TRBJ1-2, with unresolved D. Germline loops: CDR1 SGHTA, CDR2 FQGNSA. Between the trimmed V and J ends, which lost 3 bases and 8 bases, there was a span of 16 bases. The CDR3 contains 14 residues. The CDR3 region has the DNA TGTGCCAGCAGCTTGACGTGGAGGGCGGGAGGCTACACCTTC. It codes for CASSLTWRAGGYTF.

The V gene is TRBV5-4, the J gene TRBJ2-5; TRBD2 matches at 10 bases. The CDR3 consists of 19 residues. J was trimmed by 4 bases and V by 4 bases; bases with no gene match: 19. CDR1 is SGHNT and CDR2 is YYREEE in the germline V gene (reference sequence). The CDR3 coding sequence is TGTGCCAGCAGCCCTGATCCCCCATGGGGACTAGCGCTAGGAGAGACCCAGTACTTC. Translated, it gives CASSPDPPWGLALGETQYF.

The rearrangement joins TRBV9 to TRBJ2-7, with D perhaps matching TRBD1 (6 bases). V was clipped by 2 bases and J by 6 bases, with 12 bases between them. The germline CDR1 and CDR2 sequences are SGDLS and YYNGEE. This CDR3 is 13 amino acids long. The CDR3 region has the DNA TGTGCCAGCAGCGTTACAGGGCGAGGCGAGCAGTACTTC. It translates to CASSVTGRGEQYF.

The rearrangement joins TRBV10-2 to TRBJ1-2; D remains unclear. Germline V gene data show CDR1 as WSHSY and CDR2 as SAAADI. Trimming left V 6 bases short and J 2 bases short, with 10 bases between. This CDR3 is built from 13 residues. CDR3 sequence (DNA): TGCGCCAGCAGCACAACAGAGAACTATGGCTACACCTTC. This codes for CASSTTENYGYTF.

Concerning this clone: A junction boundary mismatches the germline segment, possibly from a read error. This CDR3 is CASSLDPNTGELFF. Here the CDR3 DNA reads TGTGCTAGCAGCTTAGATCCGAACACCGGGGAGCTGTTTTTT. The V and J genes are TRBV7-7 and TRBJ2-2; D gene uncertain. Germline loops: CDR1 SSHAT, CDR2 FNYEAQ (reference sequence). The CDR3 is 14 amino acids.

The chain couples TRBV6-1 to TRBJ1-4; 8 bases line up with TRBD1. Losses at the gene ends were 6 bases for V and 6 bases for J; bases not matched to a gene: 9. CDR1 and CDR2 from the germline V gene are MNHNS and SASEGT. The CDR3 runs 15 residues. Here the CDR3 DNA reads TGTGCCAGCAGCCGGACAGGGACTGAGTATGAAAAACTGTTTTTT. It yields the protein CASSRTGTEYEKLFF.

The gene calls are TRBV18 and TRBJ2-2; D might be TRBD1 (6 bases). The CDR3 loop spans 15 amino acids. Germline V lookup: CDR1 KGHSH, CDR2 LQKENI. V lost 7 bases and J lost 0, with 12 bases in between. CDR3 sequence reads: CASLGNRANTGELFF. The CDR3, as DNA: TGTGCCAGCTTGGGCAACAGGGCGAACACCGGGGAGCTGTTTTTT.

The J gene is TRBJ2-7, the V gene TRBV20-1; D gene uncertain. The CDR3 covers 10 residues. Germline V lookup: CDR1 DFQATT, CDR2 SNEGSKA (reference sequence). V gave up 1 base and J gave up 6 bases, with 4 bases separating them. The CDR3 DNA sequence: TGCAGTGCTAGAGGGGGCGAGCAGTACTTC. Its protein is CSARGGEQYF.

This chain uses TRBV5-1 with TRBJ2-3; D unclear. The germline V and J ends were trimmed by 0 bases and 6 bases, with 5 bases remaining between them. This CDR3 comprises 12 residues. CDR1 and CDR2 (germline): SGHRS, YFSETQ. The CDR3 region is CASSLEVDTQYF. CDR3 nucleotides: TGCGCCAGCAGCTTGGAGGTGGATACGCAGTATTTT.